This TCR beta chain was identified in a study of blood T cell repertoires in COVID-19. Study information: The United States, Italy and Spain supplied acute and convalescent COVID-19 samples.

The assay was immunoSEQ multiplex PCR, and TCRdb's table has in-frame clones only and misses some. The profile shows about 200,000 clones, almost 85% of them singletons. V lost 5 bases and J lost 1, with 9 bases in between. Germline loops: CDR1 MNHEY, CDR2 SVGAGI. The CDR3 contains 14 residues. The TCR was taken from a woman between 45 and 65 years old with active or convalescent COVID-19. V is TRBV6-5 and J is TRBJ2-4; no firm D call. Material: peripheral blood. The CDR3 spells CASSPGGAKNIQYF. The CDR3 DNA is TGTGCCAGCAGTCCTGGTGGCGCCAAAAACATTCAGTACTTC.